This TCR beta chain is drawn from a study of T cell responses to AZD1222 COVID-19 vaccine. In regard to this clone: Antigen unknown.

Trimming stripped 5 bases from V and 3 bases from J, with 19 bases between. This CDR3 is 17 amino acids long. The V gene's germline CDR1 is SEHNR and CDR2 FQNEAQ (reference sequence). Study outcomes and limitations: Dominant at 160-218 and 743-854, vaccine-associated CD4 TCRs also spanned spike. AZD1222 recipients seropositive at baseline numbered only five to seven.

Some clones are missing from TCRdb's copy, which holds only in-frame ones; the method was immunoSEQ multiplex PCR. The profile shows 120,000 or so clones, roughly 88% of them singletons. The source material was peripheral blood, sampled on day 0 of AZD1222 vaccination. The rearrangement joins TRBV7-9 to TRBJ2-2; possibly TRBD2 for D (6 bases). The origin of this receptor is an adult in good health. CDR3 amino acids: CASSNSGAWTHTGELFF. Here the CDR3 DNA reads TGTGCCAGCAGCAATAGCGGAGCGTGGACCCACACCGGGGAGCTGTTTTTT.